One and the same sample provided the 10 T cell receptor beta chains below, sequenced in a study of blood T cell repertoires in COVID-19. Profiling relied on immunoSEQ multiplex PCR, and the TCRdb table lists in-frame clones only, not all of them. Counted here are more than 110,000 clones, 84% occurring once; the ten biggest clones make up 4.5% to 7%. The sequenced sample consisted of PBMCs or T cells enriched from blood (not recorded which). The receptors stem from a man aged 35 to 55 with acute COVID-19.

CDR3 DNA sequence: TGTGCCAGCAGCTTACGCCAGGCAGTTAATTCACCCCTCCACTTT. It codes for CASSLRQAVNSPLHF. The chain joins TRBV7-2 to TRBJ1-6; no reliable D call. Germline V gene sequence: CDR1 SGHTA, CDR2 FQGNSA. V was pared by 2 bases and J by 6 bases, with 11 bases between. There are 15 residues in the CDR3.

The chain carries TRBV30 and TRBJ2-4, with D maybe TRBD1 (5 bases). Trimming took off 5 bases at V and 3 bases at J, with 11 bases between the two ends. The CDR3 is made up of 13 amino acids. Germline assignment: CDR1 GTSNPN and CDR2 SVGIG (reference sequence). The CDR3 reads CAWDQGRKNIQYF. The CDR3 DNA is TGTGCCTGGGATCAGGGTCGCAAAAACATTCAGTACTTC.

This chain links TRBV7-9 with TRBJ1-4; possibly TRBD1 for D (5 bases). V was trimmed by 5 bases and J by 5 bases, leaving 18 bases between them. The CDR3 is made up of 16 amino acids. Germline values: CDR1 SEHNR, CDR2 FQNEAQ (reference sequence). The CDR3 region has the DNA TGTGCCAGCAGCCCGACTGGGGGGGACGCCAATGAAAAACTGTTTTTT. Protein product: CASSPTGGDANEKLFF.

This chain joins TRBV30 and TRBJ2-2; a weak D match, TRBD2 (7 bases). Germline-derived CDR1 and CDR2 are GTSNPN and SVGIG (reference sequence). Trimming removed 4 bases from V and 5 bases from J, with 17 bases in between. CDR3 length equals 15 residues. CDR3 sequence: CAWTWGRGMTGELFF. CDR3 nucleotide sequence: TGTGCCTGGACATGGGGGCGGGGGATGACCGGGGAGCTGTTTTTT.

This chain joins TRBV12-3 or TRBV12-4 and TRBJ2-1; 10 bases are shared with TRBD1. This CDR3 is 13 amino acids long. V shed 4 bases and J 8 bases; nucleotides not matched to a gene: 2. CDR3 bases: TGTGCCAGCAGTTCGACAGGGGGCTATGAGCAGTTCTTC. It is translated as CASSSTGGYEQFF.

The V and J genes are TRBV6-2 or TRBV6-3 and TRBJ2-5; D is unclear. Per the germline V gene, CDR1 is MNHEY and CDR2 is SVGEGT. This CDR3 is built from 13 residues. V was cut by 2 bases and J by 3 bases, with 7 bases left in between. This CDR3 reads CASSYELEETQYF. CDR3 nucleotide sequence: TGTGCCAGCAGTTACGAATTAGAAGAGACCCAGTACTTC.

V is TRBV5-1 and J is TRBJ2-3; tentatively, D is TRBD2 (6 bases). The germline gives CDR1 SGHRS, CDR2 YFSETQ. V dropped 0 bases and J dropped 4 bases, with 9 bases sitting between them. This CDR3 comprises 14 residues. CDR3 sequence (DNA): TGCGCCAGCAGCTTGGGTCCGGGGGCAGATACGCAGTATTTT. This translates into CASSLGPGADTQYF. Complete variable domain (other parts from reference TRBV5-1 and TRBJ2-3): KAGVTQTPRYLIKTRGQQVTLSCSPISGHRSVSWYQQTPGQGLQFLFEYFSETQRNKGNFPGRFSGRQFSNSRSEMNVSTLELGDSALYLCASSLGPGADTQYFGPGTRLTVL.

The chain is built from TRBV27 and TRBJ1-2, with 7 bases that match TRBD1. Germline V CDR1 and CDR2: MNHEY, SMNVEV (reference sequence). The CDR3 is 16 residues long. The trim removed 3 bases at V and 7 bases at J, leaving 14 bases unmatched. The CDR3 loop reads CASSLFMSAGGLGYTF. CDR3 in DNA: TGTGCCAGCAGTTTGTTTATGTCGGCAGGGGGTCTTGGCTACACCTTC.

CDR3 region: CASSPPQGAYEQYF. In DNA, the CDR3 is TGTGCCAGCAGCCCCCCACAGGGGGCATACGAGCAGTACTTC. V and J are TRBV3-1 (or the pseudogene TRBV3-2) and TRBJ2-7; TRBD1 matches 9 bases. The CDR3 is 14 residues long. CDR1 and CDR2 (germline): LGHDT, YNNKEL (reference sequence). The junction had 5 bases not matched to a gene; V was cut back by 4 bases and J by 4 bases.

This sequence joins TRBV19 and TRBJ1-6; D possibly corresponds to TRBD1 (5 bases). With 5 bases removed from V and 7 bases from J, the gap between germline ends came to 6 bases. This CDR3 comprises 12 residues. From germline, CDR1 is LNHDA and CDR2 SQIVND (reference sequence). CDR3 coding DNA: TGTGCCAGTAGTGGGGGGAATTCACCCCTCCACTTT. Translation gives CASSGGNSPLHF. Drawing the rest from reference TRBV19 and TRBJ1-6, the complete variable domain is DGGITQSPKYLFRKEGQNVTLSCEQNLNHDAMYWYRQDPGQGLRLIYYSQIVNDFQKGDIAEGYSVSREKKESFPLTVTSAQKNPTAFYLCASSGGNSPLHFGNGTRLTVT.